The sequence of this T cell receptor (beta chain) was determined in a study of T cell responses to AZD1222 COVID-19 vaccine. On the study more broadly: Recipients boosted at about 4 weeks or about 12 weeks are pooled. Whole-study findings and limits: Epitopes outside B.1.351 and B.1.1.7 mutated regions reportedly drew nearly half of spike TCRs. Donors were mostly white British, more females; clonal diversity possibly underestimated.

Some clones are missing from TCRdb's copy, which holds only in-frame ones; the method was immunoSEQ multiplex PCR. The sample holds 100,000 to 150,000 clones, around 87% seen once. CDR1 is SQVTM, CDR2 ANQGSEA, per germline. The germline V and J ends were trimmed by 4 bases and 2 bases, with 6 bases remaining between them. The CDR3 has 13 residues. Notes on this clone: What it binds is unknown.

The sequence was collected from an adult in good health. J is TRBJ2-6 and V is TRBV29-1; D might be TRBD2 (5 bases). Here the sequenced sample was peripheral blood, taken on day 0 of AZD1222 vaccination. The CDR3, as DNA: TGCAGCGTTGGAGGGCCTGGGGCCAACGTCCTGACTTTC. It translates to CSVGGPGANVLTF.